The 31 T cell receptor beta chains in this list originate from one sample, sequenced in a study of beta chain features in type 1 diabetes. The sequenced template was cDNA made from the entire isolated RNA. TCRdb keeps only in-frame clones here, not all; method: immunoSEQ multiplex PCR. The sample yields some 150,000 clones, 48% seen once. Sequenced input: Tregs from blood. Receptors were obtained from a man younger than 35 in good health.

The rearrangement joins TRBV7-2 to TRBJ1-5, with a possible D match to TRBD1 (5 bases). Trimming removed 5 bases from V and 2 bases from J, with 16 bases in between. CDR3 length equals 16 residues. Germline-derived CDR1 and CDR2 are SGHTA and FQGNSA. This chain's CDR3 is CASSRWGGGGNQPQHF. CDR3 DNA sequence: TGTGCCAGCAGCCGTTGGGGGGGAGGAGGCAATCAGCCCCAGCATTTT.

The chain has TRBV6-5 and TRBJ1-4, with 7 bases that match TRBD1. CDR3 length: 14 amino acids. Germline V CDR1 and CDR2: MNHEY, SVGAGI. With V trimmed by 5 bases and J by 12 bases, 12 bases remained unmatched. For the CDR3, the DNA is TGTGCCAGCAGTAACAACAGGGGTGGGTGGGAACTGTTTTTT. Amino acid sequence: CASSNNRGGWELFF.

This clone was counted between two and nine times. The CDR3 sequence is CASSQGVSPLHF. In nucleotides, the CDR3 is TGTGCCAGCAGCCAAGGGGTTTCACCCCTCCACTTT. The chain couples TRBV5-6 to TRBJ1-6, with D possibly TRBD1 on 5 matching bases. The length of the CDR3 is 12 residues. In germline, CDR1 is SGHDT, CDR2 YYEEEE. V lost 4 bases and J lost 9, with 8 bases in between. Filled out from reference TRBV5-6 and TRBJ1-6, the complete variable domain reads DAGVTQSPTHLIKTRGQQVTLRCSPKSGHDTVSWYQQALGQGPQFIFQYYEEEERQRGNFPDRFSGHQFPNYSSELNVNALLLGDSALYLCASSQGVSPLHFGNGTRLTVT.

The rearrangement joins TRBV19 to TRBJ2-1; TRBD2 matches at 10 bases. This CDR3 contains 16 residues. Trimming cost V 5 bases and J 7 bases; bases outside gene matches: 11. Germline values: CDR1 LNHDA, CDR2 SQIVND (reference sequence). The CDR3 loop is CASSSWGSGGANEQFF. In DNA form, the CDR3 reads TGTGCCAGTAGTTCCTGGGGCAGCGGGGGGGCGAATGAGCAGTTCTTC.

The genes are TRBV10-3 and TRBJ2-7; 8 nucleotides match TRBD1. The CDR3 totals 11 residues. V was pared by 10 bases and J by 4 bases, with 3 bases of the junction left unmatched. Germline V CDR1 and CDR2: ENHRY, SYGVKD. The CDR3 DNA follows: TGTGCCACAACAGGGGGGTACGAGCAGTACTTC. This gives the protein CATTGGYEQYF.

V gene TRBV4-2 combines with J gene TRBJ1-2; D is perhaps TRBD1 (5 bases). The CDR3 extends over 15 amino acids. V was shortened by 3 bases and J by 6 bases, with 17 bases between the two germline ends. CDR1 LGHNA and CDR2 YNFKEQ come from the germline V gene. The CDR3 loop is CASSQAQGRQHGYTF. CDR3 bases: TGTGCCAGCAGCCAGGCTCAGGGTAGACAGCATGGCTACACCTTC.

In its sample, this clone was seen a few times. V usage is TRBV18 and J usage is TRBJ2-7, with TRBD1 matching 10 bases. Germline CDR1 reads KGHSH; CDR2 reads LQKENI. The CDR3 spans 15 residues. Germline trimming cut 6 bases from V and 2 bases from J; bases unmatched to any gene: 7. For the CDR3, the DNA is TGTGCCAGCTCTCCTCGACAGGGGGCTGCCTACGAGCAGTACTTC. Its translation is CASSPRQGAAYEQYF.

This clone was counted between two and nine times. V gene TRBV7-2 combines with J gene TRBJ2-7; possible D gene TRBD2, 5 bases. V was clipped by 3 bases and J by 4 bases, with 10 bases between them. The CDR3 is 13 residues long. Germline values: CDR1 SGHTA, CDR2 FQGNSA. CDR3 coding DNA: TGTGCCAGCAGCTTGGACCCGGGGTACGAGCAGTACTTC. Protein: CASSLDPGYEQYF.

The genes are TRBV6-1 and TRBJ1-2; no clear D. The CDR3 length is 13 residues. The germline gives CDR1 MNHNS, CDR2 SASEGT. Trimming pared 4 bases from V and 5 bases from J, leaving 11 bases between. The CDR3 sequence: CASSVSGEYGYTF. The CDR3 nucleotides read TGTGCCAGCAGTGTTTCCGGGGAATATGGCTACACCTTC.

CDR3 amino acids: CASRQGHGYTF. CDR3 nucleotide sequence: TGTGCCAGCAGACAGGGGCATGGCTACACCTTC. This sequence joins TRBV28 and TRBJ1-2; 7 bases fit TRBD1. The CDR3 has 11 residues. Germline V gene lookup returns CDR1 MDHEN and CDR2 SYDVKM. The V gene end was trimmed by 6 bases and the J gene end by 6 bases; junction bases not matched to a gene: 1.

The chain has TRBV6-5 and TRBJ2-7, with a possible D match to TRBD2 (5 bases). This CDR3 has 15 residues. The ends were cut back, 0 bases at V and 1 base at J, with 10 bases in the middle. Germline V lookup: CDR1 MNHEY, CDR2 SVGAGI. CDR3: CASSYSAGPSYEQYF. The DNA for the CDR3 is TGTGCCAGCAGTTACTCCGCGGGCCCATCCTACGAGCAGTACTTC.

The J gene is TRBJ2-7, the V gene TRBV7-2; 8 bases are a match to TRBD1. CDR3 length equals 15 residues. Germline V gives CDR1 SGHTA, CDR2 FQGNSA. The J segment lost 9 bases and the V segment lost 5 bases, leaving 15 bases of the junction unmatched. DNA of the CDR3: TGTGCCAGCAGCCGACAGGGGAGTTTGTATTCGGGGCAGTACTTC. Protein product: CASSRQGSLYSGQYF.

The CDR3 is CASRTGESGANVLTF. DNA for the CDR3: TGTGCCAGCAGAACAGGGGAATCTGGGGCCAACGTCCTGACTTTC. The chain combines TRBV6-1 with TRBJ2-6; 7 bases line up with TRBD1. V shed 6 bases, J shed 1 base, and the junction held 3 bases outside the gene matches. The CDR3 covers 15 residues. CDR1 and CDR2 (germline): MNHNS, SASEGT.

V is TRBV5-1 and J is TRBJ2-7; D gene ambiguous. Germline CDR1 SGHRS, CDR2 YFSETQ. V lost 0 bases to trimming and J lost 3 bases, with 10 bases between them. This CDR3 has 14 amino acids. The CDR3 nucleotides are TGCGCCAGCAGCTTGGGACACTCGGACTACGAGCAGTACTTC. Translated, it gives CASSLGHSDYEQYF.

V usage is TRBV5-1 and J usage is TRBJ2-2; D unresolved. Trimming took off 0 bases at V and 2 bases at J, with 5 bases between the two ends. The CDR3 has 14 residues. The germline CDR1 and CDR2 sequences are SGHRS and YFSETQ. CDR3 bases: TGCGCCAGCAGCTTGGACTACAACACCGGGGAGCTGTTTTTT. Residues: CASSLDYNTGELFF.

The chain uses TRBV13 and TRBJ2-3, with D possibly matching TRBD2 (5 bases). The CDR3 has 14 residues. The V end lost 4 bases, the J end lost 6 bases, and 14 bases lay between the germline ends. Germline V gene lookup returns CDR1 PRHDT and CDR2 FYEKMQ (reference sequence). The CDR3 spells CASSWRLRRDTQYF. The CDR3 region has the DNA TGTGCCAGCAGCTGGAGGTTGCGGCGTGATACGCAGTATTTT.

V usage is TRBV6-1 and J usage is TRBJ1-6; tentatively, D is TRBD1 (6 bases). V lost 6 bases, J lost 7 bases, and 10 bases lay in between. In germline, CDR1 is MNHNS, CDR2 SASEGT. The CDR3 loop spans 13 amino acids. CDR3 loop: CASSWQGNSPLHF. The CDR3 region has the DNA TGTGCCAGCAGCTGGCAGGGGAATTCACCCCTCCACTTT.

The chain has TRBV5-1 and TRBJ2-5; 9 bases are shared with TRBD1. The CDR3 runs 15 residues. Trimming took 4 bases from V and 5 from J; bases not matched to a gene: 9. Germline CDR1 is SGHRS and CDR2 is YFSETQ. CDR3 protein: CASSQKTGGVETQYF. CDR3 nucleotide sequence: TGCGCCAGCAGCCAAAAGACAGGGGGAGTGGAGACCCAGTACTTC.

This chain uses TRBV7-2 with TRBJ2-7, with a possible D match to TRBD2 (7 bases). Trimming shortened V by 3 bases and J by 6 bases, and 24 bases separated the two germline ends. Germline V gene sequence: CDR1 SGHTA, CDR2 FQGNSA. CDR3 length: 17 residues. This chain's CDR3 is CASSFFLGGAGAAEQYF. The CDR3 DNA sequence: TGTGCCAGCAGCTTCTTCCTTGGGGGTGCGGGGGCAGCCGAGCAGTACTTC.

This clone was seen more than once but under ten times. The V call is TRBV11-2, the J call TRBJ2-1, with D unresolved. V was shortened by 7 bases and J by 10 bases, with 17 bases between the two germline ends. The germline CDR1 and CDR2 sequences are SGHAT and FQNNGV. This CDR3 is built from 13 residues. CDR3 protein: CASTTPSSFEQFF. Written as DNA, the CDR3 is TGTGCCAGCACCACTCCGAGTAGTTTCGAGCAGTTCTTC.

V gene TRBV28 combines with J gene TRBJ1-2; 9 bases fit TRBD1. The CDR3 totals 15 residues. V shed 5 bases, J shed 2 bases, and the junction held 6 bases outside the gene matches. Germline V gene sequence: CDR1 MDHEN, CDR2 SYDVKM. The CDR3 reads CASSPLGTGNYGYTF. The CDR3 nucleotides read TGTGCCAGCAGTCCACTCGGGACAGGGAACTATGGCTACACCTTC.

This clone was seen a handful of times. The chain recombines TRBV28 with TRBJ1-5, with D unresolved. The germline V gene has CDR1 MDHEN and CDR2 SYDVKM. The CDR3 has 15 amino acids. Trimming stripped 3 bases from V and 0 bases from J, with 9 bases between. CDR3 region: CASSFPRYSNQPQHF. As DNA, the CDR3 is TGTGCCAGCAGTTTTCCCAGGTATAGCAATCAGCCCCAGCATTTT.

This clone was counted only a few times. The DNA of the CDR3 is TGCAGCGGTACAGGTTACGGGCGCTGTGGCTATGGCTACACCTTC. The encoded protein is CSGTGYGRCGYGYTF. The chain has TRBV29-1 and TRBJ1-2; the D gene is possibly TRBD1 (5 bases). Germline V gene lookup returns CDR1 SQVTM and CDR2 ANQGSEA. V lost 7 bases to trimming and J lost 4 bases, with 22 bases between them. This CDR3 region has 15 residues. Variable domain in full (rest from reference TRBV29-1 and TRBJ1-2): SAVISQKPSRDICQRGTSLTIQCQVDSQVTMMFWYRQQPGQSLTLIATANQGSEATYESGFVIDKFPISRPNLTFSTLTVSNMSPEDSSIYLCSGTGYGRCGYGYTFGSGTRLTVV.

The V and J genes are TRBV29-1 and TRBJ1-4; perhaps TRBD1 as D (6 bases). Germline values: CDR1 SQVTM, CDR2 ANQGSEA. Trimming removed 7 bases at V and 0 bases at J, with 12 bases between. CDR3 size: 14 residues. The CDR3 coding sequence is TGCAGCGCCAGGGACACTGCAACTAATGAAAAACTGTTTTTT. Amino acids: CSARDTATNEKLFF. The full variable domain, completed using reference TRBV29-1 and TRBJ1-4, is SAVISQKPSRDICQRGTSLTIQCQVDSQVTMMFWYRQQPGQSLTLIATANQGSEATYESGFVIDKFPISRPNLTFSTLTVSNMSPEDSSIYLCSARDTATNEKLFFGSGTQLSVL.

The rearrangement joins TRBV10-2 to TRBJ2-5, with D uncertain. Germline V gene sequence: CDR1 WSHSY, CDR2 SAAADI. The CDR3 is 12 residues long. With 3 bases removed from V and 5 bases from J, the gap between germline ends came to 7 bases. The CDR3: CASSDFSETQYF. The CDR3 DNA reads as TGCGCCAGCAGTGACTTTAGCGAGACCCAGTACTTC.

This clone was counted a few times. This chain joins TRBV6-6 and TRBJ2-2; D remains ambiguous. Trimming left V 6 bases short and J 7 bases short, with 15 bases between. The CDR3 totals 14 residues. Germline loops: CDR1 MNHNY, CDR2 SVGAGI (reference sequence). CDR3 in DNA: TGTGCCAGCAGCCTCCGGGTGCTTCTCGGGGAGCTGTTTTTT. Translated, it gives CASSLRVLLGELFF.

This clone was counted a few times. This chain connects TRBV4-3 to TRBJ2-5; no firm D call. The J call could be wrong; TRBJ2-7 is a better fit for the DNA end. CDR3 size: 15 residues. The V gene's germline CDR1 is LGHNA and CDR2 YSLEER. The CDR3 DNA sequence: TGCGCCAGCAGCCAAGTCAAATCGTCAGACTACGAGCAGTACTTC. Protein product: CASSQVKSSDYEQYF.

The chain couples TRBV28 to TRBJ1-1; D is ambiguous. This CDR3 comprises 14 residues. CDR1 and CDR2 from the germline V gene are MDHEN and SYDVKM. Trimming stripped 8 bases from V and 5 bases from J, with 18 bases between. In DNA, the CDR3 is TGTGCCAGCCCCCCGGCGCGAGGAAGGACTGAAGCTTTCTTT. This codes for CASPPARGRTEAFF. Using reference TRBV28 and TRBJ1-1 for the parts outside the CDR3, the full variable domain is DVKVTQSSRYLVKRTGEKVFLECVQDMDHENMFWYRQDPGLGLRLIYFSYDVKMKEKGDIPEGYSVSREKKERFSLILESASTNQTSMYLCASPPARGRTEAFFGQGTRLTVV.

This clone was seen only a few times. V usage is TRBV5-1 and J usage is TRBJ1-2, with TRBD1 matching 7 bases. Trimming cost V 0 bases and J 7 bases; bases outside gene matches: 9. The CDR3 consists of 15 residues. Per the germline V gene, CDR1 is SGHRS and CDR2 is YFSETQ. CDR3 nucleotides: TGCGCCAGCAGCTTGGCCCAGCAGGGGGTAGGTGGCTACACCTTC. Translating gives CASSLAQQGVGGYTF.

This chain links TRBV6-5 with TRBJ2-5; 9 bases are shared with TRBD1. The V gene's germline CDR1 is MNHEY and CDR2 SVGAGI. This CDR3 has 14 amino acids. Trimming cost V 6 bases and J 5 bases; bases outside gene matches: 7. CDR3 protein: CASSRQGGWETQYF. In DNA, the CDR3 is TGTGCCAGCAGCAGACAGGGGGGTTGGGAGACCCAGTACTTC.

The gene calls are TRBV4-2 and TRBJ2-3; 9 bases fit TRBD2. Per germline, CDR1 LGHNA and CDR2 YNFKEQ. The J segment lost 2 bases and the V segment lost 5 bases, leaving 5 bases of the junction unmatched. CDR3 length: 15 residues. The CDR3 DNA sequence: TGTGCCAGCAGCGGACTAGCGTTTGTCACAGATACGCAGTATTTT. Translation gives CASSGLAFVTDTQYF.